A single sample is the source of the 5 T cell receptor beta chains below, sequenced in a study of cytomegalovirus exposure and HLA in healthy donors. Here immunoSEQ multiplex PCR was the method, and the copy in TCRdb shows in-frame clones only, minus some. The sample has under 200,000 clones, roughly 86% seen once. Sequencing was done on a sample of PBMCs. All receptors derive from a woman aged 18-29 years in good health and CMV-seropositive.

V and J are TRBV10-2 and TRBJ1-1; the match to TRBD1 covers 9 bases. After removal of 10 bases from V and 6 bases from J, the junction contained 15 bases not matched to a gene. Germline CDR1 and CDR2: WSHSY and SAAADI. The CDR3 loop spans 15 amino acids. The CDR3 nucleotides are TGCGCCATCAAAAAACTCGGACAGGGGTCTTCTGAAGCTTTCTTT. Its protein is CAIKKLGQGSSEAFF.

Here the CDR3 reads CAISEASGGATDTQYF. DNA of the CDR3: TGTGCCATCAGTGAGGCTTCAGGGGGCGCGACAGATACGCAGTATTTT. The rearrangement links TRBV10-3 to TRBJ2-3; TRBD1 agrees at 8 bases. The junction had 7 bases not matched to a gene; V was cut back by 2 bases and J by 3 bases. The germline gives CDR1 ENHRY, CDR2 SYGVKD. The CDR3 spans 16 residues.

This chain joins TRBV5-8 and TRBJ1-5; D is ambiguous. Trimming left V 0 bases short and J 6 bases short, with 13 bases between. The CDR3 is 15 amino acids. Germline V gene data show CDR1 as SGHTS and CDR2 as YDEGEE. The CDR3 bases are TGTGCCAGCAGCTTGGAAGTTCAGGAACGTCAGCCCCAGCATTTT. Encoded protein: CASSLEVQERQPQHF.

The CDR3 protein is CASSQTYGETQYF. CDR3 DNA sequence: TGTGCCAGCAGCCAAACATACGGGGAGACCCAGTACTTC. J is TRBJ2-5 and V is TRBV7-2; D is unresolved. Per germline, CDR1 SGHTA and CDR2 FQGNSA. Between the trimmed V and J ends, which lost 5 bases and 5 bases, there was a span of 12 bases. This CDR3 has 13 residues.

This rearrangement joins TRBV10-1 to TRBJ2-2; tentative D call: TRBD1 (6 bases). The CDR3 length is 14 residues. The germline CDR1 and CDR2 sequences are WNHNN and SYGVQD (reference sequence). V was cut by 4 bases and J by 6 bases, with 12 bases left in between. CDR3 DNA: TGCGCCAGCAGTGGGACGACAGGTCCCGGGGAGCTGTTTTTT. It yields the protein CASSGTTGPGELFF.